The entry below describes one T cell receptor (beta chain). This receptor's antigen is unknown. No qualities accompany the bases; no much larger clone lies one base away. This record belongs to a study of PD-L1 blockade in urothelial cancer (dated by TCRdb to 2015 to 2018). Background for the entire study: All patients started therapy around 2014 and received atezolizumab 1,200 mg intravenously every 3 weeks. In the same patients who had TCR sequencing, pretreatment tumors also underwent whole exome sequencing and RNA sequencing. The study was an exploratory multi-omic analysis of somatic, immune and clinical correlates of response to PD-L1 blockade with atezolizumab in urothelial cancer. Blood samples were analyzed at 3 weeks after treatment start (second dose) and at 6 weeks after treatment start. Durable clinical benefit was defined as progression-free survival longer than 6 months, and TCR features were also tested against progression-free and overall survival. A median of about 140,000 T cells and some 82,000 unique TCRs was obtained from blood samples, and a median clonality of approximately 0.086 was observed. Roughly 10 patients achieved durable clinical benefit and roughly 20 did not. Approximately 29 patients had pretreatment blood TCR-seq, some 25 had at least one posttreatment blood collection, and some 25 had tumor TCR-seq. Twenty-five of 29 patients were males with bladder-origin urothelial cancer, and about 60% of the 29 reported a prior smoking history. Pretreatment tumor samples, along with matched peripheral blood collected serially before and after atezolizumab treatment, underwent TCR sequencing. Patients had an ECOG performance status of 0 or 1 and had received between 0 and 3 prior chemotherapy regimens.

The CDR3 holds 15 amino acids from the cysteine to the phenylalanine. Just the 45-base CDR3 DNA is kept, in frame starting at base 1. Via the germline V gene, CDR1 is MGHRA and CDR2 YSYEKL. V is pruned by 1 base and J by 7 bases, leaving 5 bases of the junction without a gene match. The sample's time point label, in plain terms: peripheral blood 6 weeks after treatment start. The cohort included 25 to 30 patients with locally advanced or metastatic urothelial carcinoma who were treated at Memorial Sloan Kettering on a trial protocol. Peripheral blood mononuclear cells were collected pretreatment and during treatment, at between 1 and 8 total time points per patient. The Qiagen DNeasy Blood extraction kit was used to purify genomic DNA from total PBMCs and tumor samples. PBMCs were collected pretreatment and during treatment and were isolated and stored as previously described. To estimate absolute template abundance from read counts, synthetic TCR analog templates were spiked into each PCR. Using the immunoSEQ assay, TCRbeta CDR3 regions were amplified from genomic DNA with bias-controlled V and J gene primers. Sequencing of rearranged TCRbeta segments was performed at approximately 20X coverage. As for how the authors treated the data: Clustering was used to correct sequencing errors, and CDR3s were annotated against IMGT to assign V, D and J genes. Downstream analyses used only productive TCRbeta rearrangements, leaving out any out-of-frame or stop-codon sequences. To compute clonality, Shannon entropy was normalized by the log of the number of unique productive sequences and then subtracted from one. Clones differing between time points or between blood and tumor were identified by Fisher's exact test with Benjamini-Hochberg correction at adjusted p below 0.01. What TCRdb holds here is the immuneACCESS table cut down to in-frame rearrangements. Part of the clones is not present; checked against another copy, under half of the missing clones reflect an unresolved V gene, and the others are unexplained. Clone size and V and J calls were adopted from that table, with D and trimming inferred from the DNA. In this sample the table shows 120,000 or so clones, more than 70% of which occur a single time. The top ten constitute 2.4% of the sample.

Findings and caveats that apply to the study as a whole: Among patients with durable benefit, tumor-associated TCR clones showed greater expansion in peripheral blood 3 weeks after treatment started (n of about 20, p = 0.022). Because the sample size was small (n of about 30) and many exploratory analyses were performed, the results are intended to be hypothesis-generating. A pretreatment peripheral blood TCR clonality below the median was linked to improved progression-free and overall survival.

The sequence is built from TRBV4-1 and TRBJ2-1, and 9 bases in between align with TRBD1. This TCR was recovered from a man between 45 and 60 years old with urothelial cancer. The material sequenced was PBMCs, taken around atezolizumab (anti-PD-L1) treatment. The CDR3 reads as follows: CASSQVQGAGNEQFF. The DNA sequence reads TGCGCCAGCAGCCAAGTACAGGGGGCAGGGAATGAGCAGTTCTTC.